Shown below are 2 T cell receptor beta chains from a single sample sequenced in a study of PD-1 blockade in classical Hodgkin lymphoma. The method was immunoSEQ multiplex PCR; TCRdb's version includes in-frame clones alone and lacks a portion of them. The table shows around 30,000 clones, with roughly 92% occurring only once. Time point defined: newly diagnosed, previously untreated cHL patient sample. The sequenced sample consisted of peripheral blood mononuclear cells (PBMCs). Source of these receptors: a human donor with classical Hodgkin lymphoma.

J is TRBJ2-3 and V is TRBV7-2; 8 positions agree with TRBD2. CDR1 and CDR2 (germline): SGHTA, FQGNSA. Trimming took 1 base from V and 6 from J; bases not matched to a gene: 6. The CDR3 spans 15 residues. In DNA, the CDR3 is TGTGCCAGCAGCTTAGACGGGAGGGCCTGGGATACGCAGTATTTT. Its translation is CASSLDGRAWDTQYF.

J is TRBJ2-4 and V is TRBV4-2; 8 bases are shared with TRBD1. CDR1 and CDR2 from the germline V gene are LGHNA and YNFKEQ. Trimming cost V 2 bases and J 9 bases; bases outside gene matches: 6. The CDR3 is 14 amino acids. This CDR3 is CASSQSGQGVIQYF. CDR3 DNA sequence: TGTGCCAGCAGCCAATCCGGACAGGGAGTCATTCAGTACTTC.